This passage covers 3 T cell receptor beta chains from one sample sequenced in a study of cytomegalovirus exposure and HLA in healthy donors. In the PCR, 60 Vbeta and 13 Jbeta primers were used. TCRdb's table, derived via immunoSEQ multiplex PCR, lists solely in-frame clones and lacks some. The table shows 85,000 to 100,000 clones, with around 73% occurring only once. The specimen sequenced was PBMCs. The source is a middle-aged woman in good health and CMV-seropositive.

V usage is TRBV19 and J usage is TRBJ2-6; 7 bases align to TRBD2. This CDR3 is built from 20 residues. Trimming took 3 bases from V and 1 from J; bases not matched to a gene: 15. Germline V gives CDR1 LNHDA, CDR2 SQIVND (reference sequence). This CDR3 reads CASSISGSQRGTSGANVLTF. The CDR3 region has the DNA TGTGCCAGTAGTATTTCGGGGTCTCAGCGGGGTACTTCTGGGGCCAACGTCCTGACTTTC. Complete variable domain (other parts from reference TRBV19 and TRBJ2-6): DGGITQSPKYLFRKEGQNVTLSCEQNLNHDAMYWYRQDPGQGLRLIYYSQIVNDFQKGDIAEGYSVSREKKESFPLTVTSAQKNPTAFYLCASSISGSQRGTSGANVLTFGAGSRLTVL.

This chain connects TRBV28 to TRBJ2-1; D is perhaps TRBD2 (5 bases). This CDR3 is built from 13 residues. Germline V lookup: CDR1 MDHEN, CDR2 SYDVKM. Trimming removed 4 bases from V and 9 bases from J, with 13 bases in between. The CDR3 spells CASSSSLGSEQFF. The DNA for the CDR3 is TGTGCCAGCAGTTCCTCATTAGGGAGTGAGCAGTTCTTC.

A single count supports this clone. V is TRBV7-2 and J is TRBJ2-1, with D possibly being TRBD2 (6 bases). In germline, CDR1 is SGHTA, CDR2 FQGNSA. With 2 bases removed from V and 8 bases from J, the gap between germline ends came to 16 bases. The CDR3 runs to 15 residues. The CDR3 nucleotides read TGTGCCAGCAGCTTACTTGTCGGGAGTTACTATGAGCAGTTCTTC. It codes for CASSLLVGSYYEQFF.